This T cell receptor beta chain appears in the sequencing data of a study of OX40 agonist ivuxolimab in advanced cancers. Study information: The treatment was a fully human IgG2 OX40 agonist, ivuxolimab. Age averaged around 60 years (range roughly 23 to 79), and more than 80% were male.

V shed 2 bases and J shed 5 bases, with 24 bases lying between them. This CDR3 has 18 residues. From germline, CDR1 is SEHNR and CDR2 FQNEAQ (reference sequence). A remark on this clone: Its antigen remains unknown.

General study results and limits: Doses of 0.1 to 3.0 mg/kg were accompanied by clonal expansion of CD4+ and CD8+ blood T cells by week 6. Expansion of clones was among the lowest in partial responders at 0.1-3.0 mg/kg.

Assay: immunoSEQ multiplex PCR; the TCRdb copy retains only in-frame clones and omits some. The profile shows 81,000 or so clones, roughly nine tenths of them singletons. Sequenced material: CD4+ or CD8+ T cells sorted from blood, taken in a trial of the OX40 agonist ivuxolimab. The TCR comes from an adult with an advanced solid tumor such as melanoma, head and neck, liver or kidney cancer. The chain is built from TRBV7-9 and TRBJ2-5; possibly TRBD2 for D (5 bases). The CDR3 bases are TGTGCCAGCAGCTTACCCGCCCGGGGAATAGTAGACCCGGAGACCCAGTACTTC. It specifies CASSLPARGIVDPETQYF.